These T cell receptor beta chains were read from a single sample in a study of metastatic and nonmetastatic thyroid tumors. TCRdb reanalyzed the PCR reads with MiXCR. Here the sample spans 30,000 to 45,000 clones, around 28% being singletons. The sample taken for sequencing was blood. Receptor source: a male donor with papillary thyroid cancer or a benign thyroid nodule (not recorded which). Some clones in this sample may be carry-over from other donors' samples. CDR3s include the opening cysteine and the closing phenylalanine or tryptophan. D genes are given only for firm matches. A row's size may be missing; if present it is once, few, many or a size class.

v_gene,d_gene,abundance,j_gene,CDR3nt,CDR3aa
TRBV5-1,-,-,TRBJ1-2,TGCGCCAGCAGCCCCCGTCAGGGGATAGGCTACACCTTC,CASSPRQGIGYTF
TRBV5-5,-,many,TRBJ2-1,TGTGCCAGCAGCTTGGGAGGGTATTACAATGAGCAGTTCTTC,CASSLGGYYNEQFF
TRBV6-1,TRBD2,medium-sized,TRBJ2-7,TGTGCCAGCAGATCAGGACTAGCGGGAGCTGTATACGAGCAGTACTTC,CASRSGLAGAVYEQYF
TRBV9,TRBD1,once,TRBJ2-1,TGTGCCAGCAGCCCCGACAGGGCACCCTACAATGAGCAGTTCTTC,CASSPDRAPYNEQFF
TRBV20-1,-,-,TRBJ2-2,TGCAGTGCTAGAGATCAGATCGGGGAGCTGTTTTTT,CSARDQIGELFF
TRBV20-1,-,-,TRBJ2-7,TGCAGTGCTATTGGGACACAGTACGAGCAGTACTTC,CSAIGTQYEQYF
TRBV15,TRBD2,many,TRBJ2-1,TGTGCCACCAGCAGAGCATCTAGCGGGAGCCTTGGTACCTACAATGAGCAGTTCTTC,CATSRASSGSLGTYNEQFF
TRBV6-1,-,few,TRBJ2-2,TGTGCCAGCATAGAGTCTGGGGAAACCGGGGAGCTGTTTTTT,CASIESGETGELFF
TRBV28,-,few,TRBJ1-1,TGTACCAGCAGTTTATACCAAATCCATGGGACTGAAGCTTTCTTT,CTSSLYQIHGTEAFF
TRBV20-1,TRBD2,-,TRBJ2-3,TGCAGTGCTAGCGGTGGACTAGCGGGATACGGCACAGATACGCAGTATTTT,CSASGGLAGYGTDTQYF
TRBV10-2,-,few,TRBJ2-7,TGTGCCAGCAGTGAAACATGGGGCTACGAGCAGTACTTC,CASSETWGYEQYF
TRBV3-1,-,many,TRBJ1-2,TGTGCCAGCAGCCAAGCCTTACAGGGCACCGCTCGTGGCTACACCTTC,CASSQALQGTARGYTF
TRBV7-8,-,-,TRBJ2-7,TGTGCCAGCAGCTTAGCTAGCGGACCAACCTACGAGCAGTACTTC,CASSLASGPTYEQYF
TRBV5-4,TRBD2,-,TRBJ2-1,TGTGCCAGCAGCTTGACCCGACTAGCGGGGTACAATGAGCAGTTCTTC,CASSLTRLAGYNEQFF
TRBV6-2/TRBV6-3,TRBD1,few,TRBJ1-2,TGTGCCAGCAGTACCAGCAGGGGGCGAATCTATGGCTACACCTTC,CASSTSRGRIYGYTF
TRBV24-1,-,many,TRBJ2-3,TGTGCCACCAGTGATTTTATTTCGTCTGTTGGTGGAGGCCCCCCAGATACGCAGTATTTT,CATSDFISSVGGGPPDTQYF
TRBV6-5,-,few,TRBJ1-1,TGTGCCAGCAGTTCGGGGAGAGGAACGGGTAAAAGAGAAACTGAAGCTTTCTTT,CASSSGRGTGKRETEAFF
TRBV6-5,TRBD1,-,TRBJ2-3,TGTGCCGGCAGTTACAGGGGACAATTCACATATACGCAGTATTTT,CAGSYRGQFTYTQYF
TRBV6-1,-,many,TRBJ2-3,TGTGCCAGCAGTGAAGATATTAGCGGCTCCGATACGCAGTATTTT,CASSEDISGSDTQYF
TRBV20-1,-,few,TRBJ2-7,TGCAGTGCTAGAGATCCTAGGTCGATCTCCTACGAGCAGTACTTC,CSARDPRSISYEQYF
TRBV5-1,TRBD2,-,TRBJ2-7,TGCGCCAGCAGCCCAAGCGGACTAGCGGGAGCCCACGAGCAGTACTTC,CASSPSGLAGAHEQYF
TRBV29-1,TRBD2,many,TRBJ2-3,TGCAGCGTTCCGGGACTAGCGGGAATTTATAGCACAGATACGCAGTATTTT,CSVPGLAGIYSTDTQYF
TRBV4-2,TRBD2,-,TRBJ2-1,TGTGCCAGCAGCCATGGGACTAGCGGGAGGAATGAGCAGTTCTTC,CASSHGTSGRNEQFF
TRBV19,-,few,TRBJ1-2,TGTGCCAGTAGTATAGGCCAGGGCTGGGGCTACACCTTC,CASSIGQGWGYTF
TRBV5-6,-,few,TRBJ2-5,TGTGCCAGCAGCTTGTTCGGGAGTAAAGAGACCCAGTACTTC,CASSLFGSKETQYF
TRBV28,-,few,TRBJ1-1,TGTGCCAGCAGACCTATTGTTGGGGGTTCCACTGAAGCTTTCTTT,CASRPIVGGSTEAFF
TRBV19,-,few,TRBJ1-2,TGTGCCAGTTCCCGGGGGAGGGATGGCTACACCTTC,CASSRGRDGYTF
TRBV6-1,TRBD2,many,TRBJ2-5,TGTGCCAGCAGTGAGGTTAGACTAGCGGGAGGGGGAGAGACCCAGTACTTC,CASSEVRLAGGGETQYF
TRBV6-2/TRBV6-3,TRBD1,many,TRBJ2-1,TGTGCCAGCAGTTACCGGGACAGAACCTACAATGAGCAGTTCTTC,CASSYRDRTYNEQFF
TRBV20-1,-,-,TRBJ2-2,TGCAGTGCTAGAGATCATGGTGGGAACACCGGGGAGCTGTTTTTT,CSARDHGGNTGELFF
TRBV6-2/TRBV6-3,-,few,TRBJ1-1,TGTGCCAGCATTACAGCCGGGAGGACTGAAGCTTTCTTT,CASITAGRTEAFF
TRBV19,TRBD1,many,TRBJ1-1,TGTGCCAGTAGTAGAGGCAGGGGGACTGAAGCTTTCTTT,CASSRGRGTEAFF
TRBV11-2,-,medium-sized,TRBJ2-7,TGTGCCAGCAGCTTTGGTCCTCAGGACACCTACGAGCAGTACTTC,CASSFGPQDTYEQYF